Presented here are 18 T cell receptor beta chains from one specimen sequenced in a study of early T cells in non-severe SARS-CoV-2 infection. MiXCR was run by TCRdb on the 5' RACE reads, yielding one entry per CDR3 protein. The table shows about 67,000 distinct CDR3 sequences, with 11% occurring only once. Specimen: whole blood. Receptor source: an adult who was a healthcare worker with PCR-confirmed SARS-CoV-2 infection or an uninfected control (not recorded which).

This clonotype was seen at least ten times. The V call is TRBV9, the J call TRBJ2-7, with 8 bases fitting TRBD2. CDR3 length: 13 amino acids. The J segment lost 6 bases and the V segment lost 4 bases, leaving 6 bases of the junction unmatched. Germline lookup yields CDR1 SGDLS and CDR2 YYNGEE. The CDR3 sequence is CASSPTGGPEQYF. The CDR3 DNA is TGTGCCAGCAGCCCGACGGGAGGGCCCGAGCAGTACTTC.

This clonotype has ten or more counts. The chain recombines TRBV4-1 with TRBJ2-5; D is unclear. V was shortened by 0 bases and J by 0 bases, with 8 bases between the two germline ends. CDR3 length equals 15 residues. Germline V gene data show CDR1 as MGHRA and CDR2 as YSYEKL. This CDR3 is CASSQDWTDQETQYF. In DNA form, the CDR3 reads TGCGCCAGCAGCCAAGACTGGACGGACCAAGAGACCCAGTACTTC.

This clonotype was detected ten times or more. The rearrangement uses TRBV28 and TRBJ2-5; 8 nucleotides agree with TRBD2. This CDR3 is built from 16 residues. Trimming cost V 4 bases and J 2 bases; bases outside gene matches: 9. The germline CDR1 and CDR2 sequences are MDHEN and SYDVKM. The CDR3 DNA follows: TGTGCCAGCAGTTCCCTCCTGGTAGCGGGGCAAGAGACCCAGTACTTC. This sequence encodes CASSSLLVAGQETQYF.

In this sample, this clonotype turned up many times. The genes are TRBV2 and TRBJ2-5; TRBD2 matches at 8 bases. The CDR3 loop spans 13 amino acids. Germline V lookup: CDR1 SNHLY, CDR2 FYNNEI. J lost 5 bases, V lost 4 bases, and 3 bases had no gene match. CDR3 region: CASSGAGVETQYF. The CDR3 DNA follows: TGTGCCAGCAGTGGAGCGGGAGTTGAGACCCAGTACTTC.

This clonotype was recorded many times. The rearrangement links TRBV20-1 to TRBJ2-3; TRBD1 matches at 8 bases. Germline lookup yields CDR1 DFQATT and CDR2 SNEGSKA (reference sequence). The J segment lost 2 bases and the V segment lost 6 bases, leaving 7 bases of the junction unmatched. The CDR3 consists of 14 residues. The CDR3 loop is CSAQTGESTDTQYF. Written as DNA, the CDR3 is TGCAGTGCCCAGACAGGGGAGTCCACAGATACGCAGTATTTT.

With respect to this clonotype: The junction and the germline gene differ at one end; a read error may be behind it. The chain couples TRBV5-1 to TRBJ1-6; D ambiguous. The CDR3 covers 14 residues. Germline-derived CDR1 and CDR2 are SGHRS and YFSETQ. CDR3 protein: CASSLEAVNSPLRF. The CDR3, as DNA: TGCGCCAGCAGCTTGGAGGCAGTAAATTCACCCCTCCGCTTT.

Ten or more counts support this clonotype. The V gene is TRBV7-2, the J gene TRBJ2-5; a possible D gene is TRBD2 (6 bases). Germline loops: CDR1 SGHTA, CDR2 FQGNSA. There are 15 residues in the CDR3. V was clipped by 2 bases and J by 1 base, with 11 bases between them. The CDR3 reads CASSLRLASQETQYF. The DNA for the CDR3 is TGTGCCAGCAGCTTAAGGCTAGCGTCCCAAGAGACCCAGTACTTC.

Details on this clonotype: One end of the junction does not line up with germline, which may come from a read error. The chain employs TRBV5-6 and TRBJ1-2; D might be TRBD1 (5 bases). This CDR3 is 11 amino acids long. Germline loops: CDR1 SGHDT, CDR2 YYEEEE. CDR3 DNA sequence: TGTGCCAGCAGCTTGTATCGCGACAGTGCTTTC. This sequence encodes CASSLYRDSAF.

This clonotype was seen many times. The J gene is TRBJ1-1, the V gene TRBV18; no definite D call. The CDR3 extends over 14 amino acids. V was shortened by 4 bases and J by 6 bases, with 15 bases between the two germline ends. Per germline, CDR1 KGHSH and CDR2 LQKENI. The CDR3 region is CASSRNPGEAEAFF. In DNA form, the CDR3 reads TGTGCCAGCTCACGTAATCCGGGTGAGGCTGAAGCTTTCTTT. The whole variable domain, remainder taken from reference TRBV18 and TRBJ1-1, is NAGVMQNPRHLVRRRGQEARLRCSPMKGHSHVYWYRQLPEEGLKFMVYLQKENIIDESGMPKERFSAEFPKEGPSILRIQQVVRGDSAAYFCASSRNPGEAEAFFGQGTRLTVV.

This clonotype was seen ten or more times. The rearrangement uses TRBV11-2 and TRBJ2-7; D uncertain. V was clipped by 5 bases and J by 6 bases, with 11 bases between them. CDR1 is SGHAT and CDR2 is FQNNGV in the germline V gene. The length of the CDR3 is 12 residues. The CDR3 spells CASSLPNGEQYF. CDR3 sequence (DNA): TGTGCCAGCAGCCTGCCTAATGGCGAGCAGTACTTC.

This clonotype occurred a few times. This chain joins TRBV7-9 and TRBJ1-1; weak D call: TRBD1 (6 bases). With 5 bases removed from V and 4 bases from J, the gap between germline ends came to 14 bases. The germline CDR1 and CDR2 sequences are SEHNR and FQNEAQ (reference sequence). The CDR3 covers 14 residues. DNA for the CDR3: TGTGCCAGCAGCAACTCACAGGGCGGCACTGAAGCTTTCTTT. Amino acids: CASSNSQGGTEAFF.

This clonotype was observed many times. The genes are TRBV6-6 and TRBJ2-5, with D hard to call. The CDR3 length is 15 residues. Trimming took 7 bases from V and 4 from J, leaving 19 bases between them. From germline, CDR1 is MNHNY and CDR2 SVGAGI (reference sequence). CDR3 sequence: CASTQSEVLRETQYF. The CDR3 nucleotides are TGTGCCAGCACCCAAAGCGAGGTTCTACGAGAGACCCAGTACTTC.

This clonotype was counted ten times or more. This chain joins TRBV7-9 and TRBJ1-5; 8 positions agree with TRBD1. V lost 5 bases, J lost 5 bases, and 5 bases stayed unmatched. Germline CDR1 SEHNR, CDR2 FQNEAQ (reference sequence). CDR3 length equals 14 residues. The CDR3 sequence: CASSPGTGHQPQHF. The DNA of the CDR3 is TGTGCCAGCAGCCCTGGGACAGGCCATCAGCCCCAGCATTTT.

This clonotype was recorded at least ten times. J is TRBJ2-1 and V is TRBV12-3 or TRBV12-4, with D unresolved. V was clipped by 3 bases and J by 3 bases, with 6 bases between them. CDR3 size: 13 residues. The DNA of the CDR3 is TGTGCCAGCAGTTTCGGAAGCTACAATGAGCAGTTCTTC. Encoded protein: CASSFGSYNEQFF.

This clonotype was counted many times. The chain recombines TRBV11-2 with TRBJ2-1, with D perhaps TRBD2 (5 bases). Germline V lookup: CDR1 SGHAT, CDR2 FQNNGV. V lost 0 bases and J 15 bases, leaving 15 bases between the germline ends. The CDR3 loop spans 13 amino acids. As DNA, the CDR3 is TGTGCCAGCAGCTTAGATTTGAGAGGGAGAGGGTTCTTC. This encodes CASSLDLRGRGFF.

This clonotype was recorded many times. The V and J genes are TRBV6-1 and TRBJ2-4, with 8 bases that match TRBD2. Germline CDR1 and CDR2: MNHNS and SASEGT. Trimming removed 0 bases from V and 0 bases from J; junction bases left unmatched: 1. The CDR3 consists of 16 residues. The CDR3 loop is CASSEALAGAKNIQYF. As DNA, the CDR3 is TGTGCCAGCAGTGAAGCGCTAGCGGGAGCCAAAAACATTCAGTACTTC.

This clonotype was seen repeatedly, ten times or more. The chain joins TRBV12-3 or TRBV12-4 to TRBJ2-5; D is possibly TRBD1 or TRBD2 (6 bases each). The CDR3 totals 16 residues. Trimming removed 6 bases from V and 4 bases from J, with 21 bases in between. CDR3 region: CASSLVPGAGGETQYF. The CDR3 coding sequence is TGTGCCAGCAGCCTAGTCCCGGGGGCTGGTGGAGAGACCCAGTACTTC.

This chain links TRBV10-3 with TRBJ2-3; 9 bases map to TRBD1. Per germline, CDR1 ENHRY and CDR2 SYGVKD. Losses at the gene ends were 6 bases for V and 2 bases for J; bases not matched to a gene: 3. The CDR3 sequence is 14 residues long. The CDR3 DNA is TGTGCCATCAGGGACAGGGGATCCACAGATACGCAGTATTTT. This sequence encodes CAIRDRGSTDTQYF.